Listed below are T cell receptor beta chains from one sample, sequenced in a study of type 1 and type 2 diabetes patients. MiXCR, applied by TCRdb to the multiplex PCR reads, yields one record per CDR3 protein. The top ten hold roughly 13% of the sample, which has under 300,000 distinct CDR3 sequences, more than 45% seen once. Source material: peripheral blood mononuclear cells (PBMCs). The receptor set was obtained from a man aged 18 to 30 with type 2 diabetes. CDR3s leave out the opening cysteine and the closing phenylalanine or tryptophan. Each record gives: clone size, V gene, CDR3 protein. Clone size is shown for a subset of rows, as once, few, many or a class of expanded clone.

clone size: -; V gene: TRBV7-2; CDR3 protein: ASSSTRDSPYEQY
clone size: -; V gene: TRBV7-9; CDR3 protein: ASSAPIANYGYT
clone size: few; V gene: TRBV7-2; CDR3 protein: ATLTGSNYEQY
clone size: -; V gene: TRBV29-1; CDR3 protein: SVSGVLSSTDTQY
clone size: many; V gene: TRBV30; CDR3 protein: AWSRVAGNYEQY
clone size: -; V gene: TRBV6-5; CDR3 protein: ASSRPGLQETQY
clone size: -; V gene: TRBV19; CDR3 protein: ASSPAGANYNEQF
clone size: -; V gene: TRBV10-3; CDR3 protein: AISDGTSGRARASYEQY
clone size: few; V gene: TRBV2; CDR3 protein: ASTLQRASMNTEAF
clone size: -; V gene: TRBV7-8; CDR3 protein: ASSLGSSSPLH
clone size: -; V gene: TRBV7-2; CDR3 protein: ASSSWGTGLEDQPQH